The 9 T cell receptor beta chains given below trace back to one sample, sequenced in a study of cytomegalovirus exposure and HLA in healthy donors. Primers for the PCR totalled 60 Vbeta and 13 Jbeta. The assay was immunoSEQ multiplex PCR, and TCRdb's table has in-frame clones only and misses some. The table has tens of thousands of clones, about 80% seen once. The source material was PBMCs. The receptors shown here come from a man over 45 in good health and CMV-seropositive.

The V gene is TRBV7-2, the J gene TRBJ2-5; 8 bases are shared with TRBD2. V shed 5 bases, J shed 5 bases, and the junction held 16 bases outside the gene matches. CDR3 length: 17 amino acids. The germline gives CDR1 SGHTA, CDR2 FQGNSA. The CDR3 is CASSQGRGSGDRETQYF. The CDR3 DNA reads TGTGCCAGCAGCCAGGGCAGAGGTAGCGGGGATCGGGAGACCCAGTACTTC.

This clone was seen only a few times. The chain is built from TRBV7-6 and TRBJ2-1, with 11 bases lining up with TRBD1. Trimming at V came to 6 bases and at J to 1 base, leaving 11 bases not matched to a gene. CDR3 length equals 18 residues. CDR1 and CDR2 from the germline V gene are SGHVS and FNYEAQ. The CDR3 nucleotides are TGTGCCAGCAGTTTCAAACGGGACAGGGGGGTATCCTACAATGAGCAGTTCTTC. Protein sequence: CASSFKRDRGVSYNEQFF. The full variable domain, its missing parts supplied by reference TRBV7-6 and TRBJ2-1, is GAGVSQSPRYKVTKRGQDVALRCDPISGHVSLYWYRQALGQGPEFLTYFNYEAQQDKSGLPNDRFSAERPEGSISTLTIQRTEQRDSAMYRCASSFKRDRGVSYNEQFFGPGTRLTVL.

The genes are TRBV30 and TRBJ2-4; 7 bases align to TRBD1. Germline assignment: CDR1 GTSNPN and CDR2 SVGIG (reference sequence). V was clipped by 0 bases and J by 0 bases; unmatched bases: 2. This CDR3 is built from 15 residues. Written as DNA, the CDR3 is TGTGCCTGGAGTGTCGACAGGGTAGCCAAAAACATTCAGTACTTC. Its translation is CAWSVDRVAKNIQYF.

The chain links TRBV11-3 to TRBJ1-1; 7 positions agree with TRBD1. The CDR3 runs 17 residues. J gave up 3 bases and V 1 base, and 11 bases lay outside the gene matches. Looked up from germline, CDR1 is SGHNT and CDR2 is YENEEA. CDR3 nucleotide sequence: TGTGCCAGCAGCTTAGGCGAGGGGGCCCAGAACTACACTGAAGCTTTCTTT. Translated: CASSLGEGAQNYTEAFF.

J is TRBJ1-5 and V is TRBV30, with D tentatively TRBD1 (5 bases). V dropped 3 bases and J dropped 7 bases, with 13 bases sitting between them. The length of the CDR3 is 13 residues. Germline-derived CDR1 and CDR2 are GTSNPN and SVGIG (reference sequence). The CDR3 sequence: CAWSEGVSQPQHF. In DNA form, the CDR3 reads TGTGCCTGGAGCGAAGGGGTATCCCAGCCCCAGCATTTT.

The chain recombines TRBV28 with TRBJ2-7; 8 bases map to TRBD2. Germline V gene data show CDR1 as MDHEN and CDR2 as SYDVKM. V dropped 2 bases and J dropped 5; count of bases not matched to a gene: 5. The CDR3 runs 14 residues. Here the CDR3 DNA reads TGTGCCAGCAGTTTACGCGGGACTAGGAACGAGCAGTACTTC. As protein: CASSLRGTRNEQYF.

The chain recombines TRBV7-2 with TRBJ1-1, with no clear D. Per germline, CDR1 SGHTA and CDR2 FQGNSA. Trimming took off 4 bases at V and 0 bases at J, with 9 bases between the two ends. This CDR3 region has 14 residues. As DNA, the CDR3 is TGTGCCAGCAGCTCCACCCCGGTGAACACTGAAGCTTTCTTT. This encodes CASSSTPVNTEAFF.

The chain couples TRBV11-2 to TRBJ1-2; 10 nucleotides line up with TRBD1. The germline gives CDR1 SGHAT, CDR2 FQNNGV. The CDR3 has 14 residues. Germline trimming cut 5 bases from V and 5 bases from J; bases unmatched to any gene: 5. The CDR3 DNA sequence: TGTGCCAGCAGCCCTGGGACAGGGGCTTATGGCTACACCTTC. Its protein is CASSPGTGAYGYTF.

This chain uses TRBV15 with TRBJ2-5, with 16 bases aligning to TRBD2. This CDR3 spans 17 amino acids. Losses at the gene ends were 4 bases for V and 9 bases for J; bases not matched to a gene: 11. The germline V gene has CDR1 LNHNV and CDR2 YYDKDF (reference sequence). The CDR3 reads CATSISPGTSGGAPQYF. CDR3 sequence (DNA): TGTGCCACCAGCATCAGCCCCGGGACTAGCGGGGGGGCCCCCCAGTACTTC.